This T cell receptor beta chain was documented in a study of T cell responses to AZD1222 COVID-19 vaccine. CDR1 is MDHEN and CDR2 is SYDVKM in the germline V gene. This CDR3 has 14 residues. The V gene end was trimmed by 4 bases and the J gene end by 6 bases; junction bases not matched to a gene: 7. The data were produced by immunoSEQ multiplex PCR, yet TCRdb's version contains in-frame clones alone and is incomplete. The sample shows over 65,000 clones, roughly nine tenths of them seen only once. This sequence joins TRBV28 and TRBJ1-2; TRBD1 matches at 8 bases. The material was peripheral blood, obtained on day 0 of MenACWY control vaccination. This TCR was recovered from an adult in good health. The CDR3 DNA reads TGTGCCAGCAGTTCCCTGACAGGGGATAATGGCTACACCTTC. It is translated as CASSSLTGDNGYTF.